The sample holds one count of the clone carrying this T cell receptor (beta chain). The target antigen is unknown. The CDR3 sequence is 13 residues long. Trimming took 5 bases from V and 5 from J, leaving 12 bases between them. Germline CDR1 reads GTSNPN; CDR2 reads SVGIG (reference sequence). The data are from a study of graft-versus-host responses after intestinal transplantation. Study in general: All of the recipients had induction that used anti-thymocyte globulin, then tacrolimus and steroids for approximately 3 years. Study-wide points: Declining HvG levels early post-transplant were linked to peak circulating GvH clone levels. Patients who carried graft-donor T cell macrochimerism also had high graft-versus-host to host-versus-graft clonal ratios in their allografts.

Method: immunoSEQ multiplex PCR; TCRdb's copy keeps in-frame clones and lacks some. This sample carries over 65,000 clones, 91% of them seen once, and the ten largest clones take 0.1%. The sequence was collected from a human donor who received an intestinal transplant. The rearrangement uses TRBV30 and TRBJ2-2; tentative D call: TRBD1 (5 bases). The source was unstimulated CD4+ T cells sorted from spleen or lymph node cells, collected before intestinal transplant. The CDR3 loop is CAWSAGFTGELFF. The CDR3 coding sequence is TGTGCCTGGTCGGCAGGGTTTACCGGGGAGCTGTTTTTT.